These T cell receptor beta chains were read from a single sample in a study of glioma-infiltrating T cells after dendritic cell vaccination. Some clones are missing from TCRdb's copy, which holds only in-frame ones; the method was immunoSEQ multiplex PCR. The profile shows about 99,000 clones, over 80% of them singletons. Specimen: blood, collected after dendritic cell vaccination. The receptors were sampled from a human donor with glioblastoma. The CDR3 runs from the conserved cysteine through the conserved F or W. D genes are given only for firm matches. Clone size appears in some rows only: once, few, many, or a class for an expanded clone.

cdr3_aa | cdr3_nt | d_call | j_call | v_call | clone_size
CASSFGTSGYTDTQYF | TGTGCCAGCAGTTTCGGCACTAGCGGATACACAGATACGCAGTATTTT | TRBD2 | TRBJ2-3 | TRBV28 | NA
CASSRQGVTEAFF | TGTGCCAGCAGTCGTCAGGGGGTCACTGAAGCTTTCTTT | TRBD1 | TRBJ1-1 | TRBV28 | NA
CASSWGDTDTQYF | TGTGCCAGCTCATGGGGGGACACAGATACGCAGTATTTT | NA | TRBJ2-3 | TRBV18 | NA
CASSPEGGTHYGYTF | TGTGCCAGCTCACCAGAGGGTGGGACTCACTATGGCTACACCTTC | NA | TRBJ1-2 | TRBV18 | NA
CSVTGDGYTF | TGCAGCGTGACCGGGGATGGCTACACCTTC | NA | TRBJ1-2 | TRBV29-1 | NA
CASSLRVPNEQFF | TGCGCCAGCAGCTTGAGGGTTCCGAATGAGCAGTTCTTC | NA | TRBJ2-1 | TRBV4-1 | NA
CASSPGGGASSGNTIYF | TGCGCCAGCAGCCCAGGTGGGGGCGCGAGTTCTGGAAACACCATATATTTT | NA | TRBJ1-3 | TRBV5-1 | NA
CAWDRQGDPNEKLFF | TGTGCCTGGGATCGACAGGGGGATCCTAATGAAAAACTGTTTTTT | TRBD1 | TRBJ1-4 | TRBV30 | NA
CASAGGVAYEQYF | TGTGCCAGCGCCGGCGGGGTGGCGTACGAGCAGTACTTC | NA | TRBJ2-7 | TRBV7-9 | NA
CATHSGGAGELFF | TGTGCCACCCATAGCGGGGGGGCCGGGGAGCTGTTTTTT | TRBD2 | TRBJ2-2 | TRBV10-3 | NA
CASSPWDRNLNEQFF | TGTGCCAGCAGCCCCTGGGACAGAAACTTAAATGAGCAGTTCTTC | TRBD1 | TRBJ2-1 | TRBV9 | NA
CASSLASGRQVYEQYF | TGTGCCAGCAGCTTAGCTAGCGGGAGACAGGTCTACGAGCAGTACTTC | TRBD2 | TRBJ2-7 | TRBV7-2 | NA
CASSWYPGQGVYEQYF | TGTGCCAGCAGTTGGTACCCGGGACAGGGGGTCTACGAGCAGTACTTC | TRBD1 | TRBJ2-7 | TRBV27 | NA
CASSGDHLAGSDTQYF | TGTGCCAGCAGTGGGGATCATCTAGCGGGGTCAGATACGCAGTATTTT | TRBD2 | TRBJ2-3 | TRBV25-1 | NA
CASRRTGNYGYTF | TGTGCCAGCAGAAGGACAGGGAACTATGGCTACACCTTC | TRBD1 | TRBJ1-2 | TRBV5-4 | NA
CASSVALSGTSYNEQFF | TGTGCCAGCAGCGTAGCTCTTAGCGGGACGTCCTACAATGAGCAGTTCTTC | TRBD2 | TRBJ2-1 | TRBV9 | NA
CASSEEGTGWGYTF | TGTGCCAGCAGTGAAGAGGGGACAGGTTGGGGCTACACCTTC | TRBD1 | TRBJ1-2 | TRBV6-1 | once
CASSLWGTGLGSDEQYF | TGCGCCAGCAGCTTGTGGGGGACAGGGCTCGGTAGCGACGAGCAGTACTTC | TRBD1 | TRBJ2-7 | TRBV5-1 | NA
CAISERDRANYGYTF | TGTGCCATCAGTGAACGGGACAGAGCTAACTATGGCTACACCTTC | TRBD1 | TRBJ1-2 | TRBV10-3 | NA
CASSLSVPGRAFF | NA | NA | TRBJ1-1 | TRBV18 | once
CASSLDRRTHGYTF | TGTGCCAGCAGCTTGGACAGGCGAACACATGGCTACACCTTC | NA | TRBJ1-2 | TRBV5-4 | NA
CASSAGAGDQETQYF | TGTGCCAGCAGTGCTGGAGCGGGGGACCAAGAGACCCAGTACTTC | TRBD2 | TRBJ2-5 | TRBV2 | once
CASSPESGLGYTF | TGTGCCAGTAGTCCCGAATCGGGACTAGGCTACACCTTC | NA | TRBJ1-2 | TRBV19 | NA
CASSGPGQGVNEQYF | TGTGCCAGCAGCGGGCCGGGACAGGGGGTTAACGAGCAGTACTTC | TRBD1 | TRBJ2-7 | TRBV9 | NA
CASSFLEGRETQYF | TGTGCCAGCAGTTTTCTAGAGGGGAGGGAGACCCAGTACTTC | NA | TRBJ2-5 | TRBV28 | NA
CASSFAGGSDNEQFF | TGCGCCAGCAGCTTTGCGGGTGGCTCGGACAATGAGCAGTTCTTC | NA | TRBJ2-1 | TRBV5-1 | NA
CASSGGGLALSSYNEQFF | TGCGCCAGCAGCGGGGGGGGACTAGCGTTAAGCTCCTACAATGAGCAGTTCTTC | TRBD2 | TRBJ2-1 | TRBV5-1 | once